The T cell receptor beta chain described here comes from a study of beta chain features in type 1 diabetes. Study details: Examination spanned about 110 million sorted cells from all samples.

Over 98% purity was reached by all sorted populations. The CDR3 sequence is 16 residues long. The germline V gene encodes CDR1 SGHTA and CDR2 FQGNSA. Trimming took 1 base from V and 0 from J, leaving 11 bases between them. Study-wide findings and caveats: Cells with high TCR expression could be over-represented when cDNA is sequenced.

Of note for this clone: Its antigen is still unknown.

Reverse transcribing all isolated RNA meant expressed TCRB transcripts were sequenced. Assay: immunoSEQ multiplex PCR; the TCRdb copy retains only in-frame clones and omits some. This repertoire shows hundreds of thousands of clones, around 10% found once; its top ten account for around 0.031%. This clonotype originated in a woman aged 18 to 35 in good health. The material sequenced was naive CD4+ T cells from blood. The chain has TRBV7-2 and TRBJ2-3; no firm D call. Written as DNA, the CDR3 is TGTGCCAGCAGCTTAGTTGCGAGGATAAGCACAGATACGCAGTATTTT. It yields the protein CASSLVARISTDTQYF. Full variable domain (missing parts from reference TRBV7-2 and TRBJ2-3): GAGVSQSPSNKVTEKGKDVELRCDPISGHTALYWYRQSLGQGLEFLIYFQGNSAPDKSGLPSDRFSAERTGGSVSTLTIQRTQQEDSAVYLCASSLVARISTDTQYFGPGTRLTVL.